One and the same sample provided the 6 T cell receptor beta chains below, sequenced in a study of blood T cell repertoires in COVID-19 (dated by TCRdb to 2020 to 2022). Libraries were built with the immunoSEQ multiplex PCR assay. Entries here come from immuneACCESS through TCRdb and include only in-frame sequences with V and J called. Some clones fail to appear in such tables; in the studies checked, an unresolved V gene covers under half of the shortfall, and the cause of the remainder is unknown. The sample table records over 200,000 clones; 84% of these occur just once. The ten most abundant clones make up under 2% of the sample. Sequencing was done on a sample of PBMCs or T cells enriched from blood (not recorded which). Receptor source: a man in his fifties or sixties who had recovered from COVID-19.

The chain couples TRBV27 to TRBJ1-1, with unresolved D. This CDR3 spans 14 amino acids. The germline V gene has CDR1 MNHEY and CDR2 SMNVEV (reference sequence). Trimming shortened V by 3 bases and J by 1 base, and 9 bases separated the two germline ends. The CDR3 sequence: CASSFSYSNTEAFF. The CDR3 DNA is TGTGCCAGCAGTTTCAGTTATTCGAACACTGAAGCTTTCTTT.

The rearrangement joins TRBV2 to TRBJ1-4; no definite D call. The CDR3 runs 15 residues. Trimming cost V 8 bases and J 0 bases, with 13 bases left between them. Per germline, CDR1 SNHLY and CDR2 FYNNEI. As DNA, the CDR3 is TGTGCCAGCTCATTGCGGGCAGCAACTAATGAAAAACTGTTTTTT. This gives the protein CASSLRAATNEKLFF.

The chain couples TRBV4-3 to TRBJ2-3; TRBD2 is a possible D gene (6 bases). Deletions cut 5 bases from V and 5 bases from J, with 14 bases between. The CDR3 spans 14 residues. Germline lookup yields CDR1 LGHNA and CDR2 YSLEER. CDR3 sequence: CASSARRGGDTQYF. The CDR3 region has the DNA TGCGCCAGCAGCGCCCGTCGGGGAGGAGATACGCAGTATTTT.

This clone was observed a few times. This chain joins TRBV29-1 and TRBJ2-7; 9 bases fit TRBD1. V shed 6 bases and J 2 bases; nucleotides not matched to a gene: 2. The CDR3 is 12 amino acids. The germline V gene encodes CDR1 SQVTM and CDR2 ANQGSEA. The CDR3 bases are TGCAGCGTAGGACAGGGGACCTACGAGCAGTACTTC. This sequence encodes CSVGQGTYEQYF.

This sequence joins TRBV12-5 and TRBJ2-3; perhaps TRBD1 as D (7 bases). With 1 base removed from V and 2 bases from J, the gap between germline ends came to 16 bases. Germline V lookup: CDR1 LGHNT, CDR2 FRNRAP. The length of the CDR3 is 17 residues. For the CDR3, the DNA is TGTGCTAGTGGTTTGGAAACCCTCAGGGGGGACACAGATACGCAGTATTTT. As protein: CASGLETLRGDTDTQYF.

The rearrangement uses TRBV12-5 and TRBJ2-7; TRBD2 aligns across 7 bases. This CDR3 has 17 amino acids. J lost 2 bases, V lost 7 bases, and 17 bases had no gene match. Germline CDR1 reads LGHNT; CDR2 reads FRNRAP. This CDR3 reads CASAPGGGERGTYEQYF. The CDR3 DNA follows: TGTGCTAGTGCCCCCGGCGGGGGAGAGAGAGGGACCTACGAGCAGTACTTC.